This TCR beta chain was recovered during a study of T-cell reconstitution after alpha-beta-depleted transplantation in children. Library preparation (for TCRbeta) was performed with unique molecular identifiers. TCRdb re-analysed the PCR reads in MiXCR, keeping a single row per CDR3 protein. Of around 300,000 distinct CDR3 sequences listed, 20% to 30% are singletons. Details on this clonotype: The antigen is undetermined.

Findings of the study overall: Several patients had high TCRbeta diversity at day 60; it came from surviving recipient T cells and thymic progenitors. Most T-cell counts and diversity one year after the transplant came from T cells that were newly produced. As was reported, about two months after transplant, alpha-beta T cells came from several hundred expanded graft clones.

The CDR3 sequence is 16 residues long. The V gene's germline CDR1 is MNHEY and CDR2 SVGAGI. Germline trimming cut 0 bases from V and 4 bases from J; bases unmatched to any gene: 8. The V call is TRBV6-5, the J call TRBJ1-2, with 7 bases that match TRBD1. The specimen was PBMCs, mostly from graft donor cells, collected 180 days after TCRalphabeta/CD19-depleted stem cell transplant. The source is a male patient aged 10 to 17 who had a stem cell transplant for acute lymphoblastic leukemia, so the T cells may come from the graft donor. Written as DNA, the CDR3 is TGTGCCAGCAGTTACTCTACAGGGGCGGCCATCTATGGCTACACCTTC. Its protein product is CASSYSTGAAIYGYTF.